The clone carrying this T cell receptor (beta chain) was seen at least ten times. V was pared by 8 bases and J by 4 bases, with 14 bases between. Germline V gene sequence: CDR1 MNHNS, CDR2 SASEGT. The CDR3 runs 13 residues. The data derive from a study of T cells in Graves' hyperthyroidism and ophthalmopathy. Amplified TCR beta CDR3 regions derived from RNA transcripts. With the HTBI primer set, the TCR CDR3 went through a first round of RT-PCR. TCRdb re-called the multiplex PCR reads through MiXCR, storing one row per CDR3 protein. This table has approximately 620,000 distinct CDR3 sequences, 11% to 15% appearing once.

This rearrangement joins TRBV6-1 to TRBJ1-1, with D perhaps matching TRBD1 (5 bases). The receptor was derived from a woman aged 25 to 45 with Graves' hyperthyroidism that later progressed to Graves' ophthalmopathy. Sequences were obtained from blood. This CDR3 reads CASAPARVTEAFF. Here the CDR3 DNA reads TGTGCCAGCGCCCCTGCCAGGGTCACTGAAGCTTTCTTT.